Following are 10 T cell receptor beta chains from one sample sequenced in a study of T cells in localized non-small cell lung cancer. Generated by immunoSEQ multiplex PCR, the TCRdb table keeps only in-frame clones and is missing some. The sample carries 75,000 to 85,000 clones, 75% to 85% recorded once. Source: peripheral blood, taken before any cancer treatment. The receptor set was obtained from a female donor older than 55 with stage I lung adenocarcinoma.

The chain recombines TRBV6-5 with TRBJ2-7; 7 nucleotides agree with TRBD1. CDR1 MNHEY and CDR2 SVGAGI come from the germline V gene. The CDR3 consists of 13 residues. V shed 8 bases, J shed 3 bases, and the junction held 7 bases outside the gene matches. Written as DNA, the CDR3 is TGTGCCAGCTTCGGGTCAGGGGGCTACGAGCAGTACTTC. The encoded protein is CASFGSGGYEQYF.

The CDR3 loop is CAWSEGSYTF. CDR3 nucleotide sequence: TGTGCCTGGAGCGAGGGAAGCTACACCTTC. V and J are TRBV30 and TRBJ1-2; D call uncertain. In germline, CDR1 is GTSNPN, CDR2 SVGIG (reference sequence). The CDR3 is 10 residues long. The germline V and J ends were trimmed by 3 bases and 9 bases, with 8 bases remaining between them.

The chain uses TRBV7-2 and TRBJ2-2, with TRBD2 matching over 9 bases. The CDR3 totals 15 residues. Germline V gene data show CDR1 as SGHTA and CDR2 as FQGNSA. Losses at the gene ends were 4 bases for V and 4 bases for J; bases not matched to a gene: 4. Here the CDR3 reads CASSSSGESTGELFF. In DNA form, the CDR3 reads TGTGCCAGCAGCTCTAGCGGGGAAAGCACCGGGGAGCTGTTTTTT.

The V gene is TRBV4-3, the J gene TRBJ2-5; TRBD2 is a possible D gene (6 bases). Germline V gene sequence: CDR1 LGHNA, CDR2 YSLEER. The germline V and J ends were trimmed by 0 bases and 3 bases, with 11 bases remaining between them. The CDR3 spans 15 residues. CDR3 DNA: TGCGCCAGCAGCCAAGAATTGGGAGGAAAAGAGACCCAGTACTTC. Encoded protein: CASSQELGGKETQYF.

This chain uses TRBV6-1 with TRBJ2-2; D unresolved. The CDR3 covers 14 residues. Per germline, CDR1 MNHNS and CDR2 SASEGT. The V gene lost 1 base and the J gene lost 4 bases, with 7 bases spanning the gap. The CDR3: CASSEGVVTGELFF. The CDR3 region has the DNA TGTGCCAGCAGTGAAGGGGTAGTCACCGGGGAGCTGTTTTTT.

V is TRBV7-8 and J is TRBJ2-5, with D tentatively TRBD1 or TRBD2 (5 bases each). The V gene's germline CDR1 is SGHVS and CDR2 FQNEAQ. Trimming cost V 6 bases and J 5 bases, with 16 bases left between them. There are 14 residues in the CDR3. DNA of the CDR3: TGTGCCAGCAGGCCTACAGAGGGGCACGAGACCCAGTACTTC. It yields the protein CASRPTEGHETQYF.

This clone was counted at least ten times. This chain uses TRBV19 with TRBJ2-1; 15 bases match TRBD2. Trimming removed 4 bases from V and 6 bases from J; junction bases left unmatched: 7. The CDR3 is 17 residues long. The germline V gene has CDR1 LNHDA and CDR2 SQIVND (reference sequence). The CDR3 loop reads CASSTRTSGRASNEQFF. In DNA form, the CDR3 reads TGTGCCAGTAGTACACGGACTAGCGGGAGGGCCTCCAATGAGCAGTTCTTC.

This clone turned up a few times. V and J are TRBV5-4 and TRBJ1-1; a possible D gene is TRBD1 (5 bases). Germline V gene lookup returns CDR1 SGHNT and CDR2 YYREEE (reference sequence). Between the trimmed V and J ends, which lost 7 bases and 1 base, there was a span of 11 bases. The CDR3 spans 13 residues. The CDR3 nucleotides read TGTGCCAGCGGGGCTAGGGCGAACACTGAAGCTTTCTTT. Its translation: CASGARANTEAFF.

The rearrangement joins TRBV14 to TRBJ2-2; 11 nucleotides agree with TRBD2. There are 16 residues in the CDR3. Germline V CDR1 and CDR2: SGHDN, FVKESK. J lost 6 bases, V lost 0 bases, and 3 bases had no gene match. The CDR3 loop is CASSQELAGVSGELFF. The CDR3 DNA follows: TGTGCCAGCAGCCAAGAACTAGCGGGAGTATCCGGGGAGCTGTTTTTT.

The V and J genes are TRBV7-9 and TRBJ2-5; D is perhaps TRBD2 (6 bases). Germline V gives CDR1 SEHNR, CDR2 FQNEAQ (reference sequence). V lost 1 base, J lost 2 bases, and 17 bases lay in between. The CDR3 runs 17 residues. CDR3 loop: CASSLDRGGAPQETQYF. The CDR3, as DNA: TGTGCCAGCAGCTTAGACCGAGGCGGGGCCCCTCAAGAGACCCAGTACTTC.